Listed here are 21 T cell receptor beta chains from one sample, sequenced in a study of T-cell memory formation after mild COVID-19. TCRdb itself ran the 5' RACE reads through MiXCR, one entry per CDR3 protein. This sample has 200,000 to 250,000 distinct CDR3 sequences, with 9.5% to 10% found just once. Sequencing input: PBMCs or a T cell subset sorted from them (not recorded which). Receptor source: a man aged 18-30 years who had mild COVID-19 (a few samples of this study predate the infection). Cell type and time point are not known.

The rearrangement uses TRBV7-9 and TRBJ1-6; 7 bases match TRBD1. The germline CDR1 and CDR2 sequences are SEHNR and FQNEAQ (reference sequence). This CDR3 comprises 14 residues. Losses at the gene ends were 5 bases for V and 7 bases for J; bases not matched to a gene: 5. This chain's CDR3 is CASSARDRNSPLHF. The CDR3 DNA sequence: TGTGCCAGCAGCGCCCGGGACAGAAATTCACCCCTCCACTTT. Based on the CDR3 plus reference TRBV7-9 and TRBJ1-6, the full variable domain is DTGVSQNPRHKITKRGQNVTFRCDPISEHNRLYWYRQTLGQGPEFLTYFQNEAQLEKSRLLSDRFSAERPKGSFSTLEIQRTEQGDSAMYLCASSARDRNSPLHFGNGTRLTVT.

The gene calls are TRBV7-9 and TRBJ2-4, with a tentative D call TRBD1 (6 bases). Trimming shortened V by 3 bases and J by 1 base, and 22 bases separated the two germline ends. Looked up from germline, CDR1 is SEHNR and CDR2 is FQNEAQ (reference sequence). The CDR3 has 19 amino acids. The CDR3 DNA is TGTGCCAGCAGCTTCTGGGGGCCGGGTTCCTACCTGGCCAAAAACATTCAGTACTTC. This codes for CASSFWGPGSYLAKNIQYF. The full variable domain, rest sourced from reference TRBV7-9 and TRBJ2-4, is DTGVSQNPRHKITKRGQNVTFRCDPISEHNRLYWYRQTLGQGPEFLTYFQNEAQLEKSRLLSDRFSAERPKGSFSTLEIQRTEQGDSAMYLCASSFWGPGSYLAKNIQYFGAGTRLSVL.

The sample holds many counts of this clonotype. Here the CDR3 DNA reads TGCGCCAGCAGCTTGCTATCAGGCTCTGAAGCTTTCTTT. Translating it yields CASSLLSGSEAFF. This rearrangement joins TRBV5-1 to TRBJ1-1; D uncertain. Germline CDR1 and CDR2: SGHRS and YFSETQ. Trimming removed 1 base at V and 6 bases at J, with 10 bases between. The CDR3 spans 13 residues.

The rearrangement joins TRBV18 to TRBJ2-5; maybe TRBD1 (6 bases). Trimming took off 2 bases at V and 5 bases at J, with 9 bases between the two ends. This CDR3 comprises 13 residues. Germline V lookup: CDR1 KGHSH, CDR2 LQKENI. CDR3 in amino acids: CASSPAGVETQYF. The CDR3 bases are TGTGCCAGCTCACCAGCAGGGGTGGAGACCCAGTACTTC.

This clonotype was seen a handful of times. V gene TRBV7-9 combines with J gene TRBJ1-2; D uncertain. The V end lost 3 bases, the J end lost 0 bases, and 8 bases lay between the germline ends. In germline, CDR1 is SEHNR, CDR2 FQNEAQ (reference sequence). CDR3 length: 14 amino acids. CDR3 sequence (DNA): TGTGCCAGCAGCTTGGGCAGTACTAACTATGGCTACACCTTC. It specifies CASSLGSTNYGYTF.

This clonotype has only a few counts. This chain joins TRBV27 and TRBJ1-5, with D unclear. The CDR3 is made up of 13 amino acids. In germline, CDR1 is MNHEY, CDR2 SMNVEV (reference sequence). V dropped 1 base and J dropped 7 bases, with 8 bases sitting between them. Here the CDR3 reads CASSLYSGQPQHF. CDR3 DNA: TGTGCCAGCAGTTTATATTCCGGGCAGCCCCAGCATTTT.

The rearrangement links TRBV5-6 to TRBJ1-1; D is unresolved. Trimming removed 4 bases from V and 2 bases from J, with 15 bases in between. Germline V gene lookup returns CDR1 SGHDT and CDR2 YYEEEE. The CDR3 contains 15 residues. In nucleotides, the CDR3 is TGTGCCAGCAGCAGAAAAATGGACTTAAACACTGAAGCTTTCTTT. Amino acids: CASSRKMDLNTEAFF. The complete variable domain, with remaining parts taken from reference TRBV5-6 and TRBJ1-1, reads DAGVTQSPTHLIKTRGQQVTLRCSPKSGHDTVSWYQQALGQGPQFIFQYYEEEERQRGNFPDRFSGHQFPNYSSELNVNALLLGDSALYLCASSRKMDLNTEAFFGQGTRLTVV.

The chain employs TRBV12-3 or TRBV12-4 and TRBJ1-2; D unresolved. V was shortened by 2 bases and J by 5 bases, with 9 bases between the two germline ends. The CDR3 is made up of 13 amino acids. The CDR3 DNA sequence: TGTGCCAGCAGTTTACGCAGGACGTATGGCTACACCTTC. This codes for CASSLRRTYGYTF.

This clonotype was counted a few times. The chain recombines TRBV3-1 with TRBJ2-2; maybe TRBD2 (5 bases). This CDR3 is 17 amino acids long. CDR1 LGHDT and CDR2 YNNKEL come from the germline V gene (reference sequence). V was shortened by 1 base and J by 1 base, with 13 bases between the two germline ends. CDR3 loop: CASSQVWAGLNTGELFF. In nucleotides, the CDR3 is TGTGCCAGCAGCCAAGTTTGGGCGGGTCTGAACACCGGGGAGCTGTTTTTT.

This sequence joins TRBV4-2 and TRBJ2-6; D is unclear. The germline CDR1 and CDR2 sequences are LGHNA and YNFKEQ. Trimming took off 4 bases at V and 2 bases at J, with 15 bases between the two ends. This CDR3 has 17 residues. For the CDR3, the DNA is TGTGCCAGCAGCCCGGCCGGGCGCATCACTGGGGCCAACGTCCTGACTTTC. Its translation is CASSPAGRITGANVLTF.

This sequence joins TRBV20-1 and TRBJ2-4; TRBD2 matches at 8 bases. This CDR3 region has 15 residues. V shed 4 bases and J 3 bases; nucleotides not matched to a gene: 8. CDR1 and CDR2 from the germline V gene are DFQATT and SNEGSKA (reference sequence). The CDR3 region has the DNA TGCAGTGCTAATTCAAATAGCGGGGTCAAAAACATTCAGTACTTC. Translated, it gives CSANSNSGVKNIQYF.

The DNA of the CDR3 is TGCGCCAGCAGCCTATGGAGGAGCGGGGGACGTGATACGCAGTATTTT. Its translation is CASSLWRSGGRDTQYF. The rearrangement links TRBV5-1 to TRBJ2-3, with 8 positions matching TRBD2. Germline V CDR1 and CDR2: SGHRS, YFSETQ. The CDR3 sequence is 16 residues long. Losses at the gene ends were 4 bases for V and 6 bases for J; bases not matched to a gene: 13.

The sample holds a few counts of this clonotype. This chain connects TRBV9 to TRBJ2-1, with no clear D. Trimming shortened V by 4 bases and J by 5 bases, and 10 bases separated the two germline ends. This CDR3 contains 13 residues. Germline CDR1 SGDLS, CDR2 YYNGEE. The CDR3 bases are TGTGCCAGCAGCCCATTGACTGACAATGAGCAGTTCTTC. Translating gives CASSPLTDNEQFF.

This clonotype was counted a few times. J is TRBJ1-2 and V is TRBV18, with D tentatively TRBD1 (6 bases). Germline values: CDR1 KGHSH, CDR2 LQKENI. With 3 bases removed from V and 3 bases from J, the gap between germline ends came to 8 bases. The CDR3 has 13 residues. CDR3 in amino acids: CASSPQGHYGYTF. Written as DNA, the CDR3 is TGTGCCAGCTCACCGCAGGGGCACTATGGCTACACCTTC.

J is TRBJ2-4 and V is TRBV3-1, with a tentative D call TRBD1 (5 bases). CDR3 length: 16 residues. V was pared by 4 bases and J by 0 bases, with 13 bases between. CDR1 and CDR2 from the germline V gene are LGHDT and YNNKEL (reference sequence). In DNA, the CDR3 is TGTGCCAGCAGCCCGACAGAACACCTAGCCAAAAACATTCAGTACTTC. Its translation is CASSPTEHLAKNIQYF.

This chain uses TRBV7-2 with TRBJ2-1; D remains unclear. The CDR3 sequence is 14 residues long. CDR1 and CDR2 from the germline V gene are SGHTA and FQGNSA. V shed 5 bases and J shed 9 bases, with 17 bases lying between them. This CDR3 reads CASSPEIVVREQFF. Written as DNA, the CDR3 is TGTGCCAGCAGCCCCGAAATAGTTGTTCGTGAGCAGTTCTTC. Full variable domain (remainder filled in from reference TRBV7-2 and TRBJ2-1): GAGVSQSPSNKVTEKGKDVELRCDPISGHTALYWYRQSLGQGLEFLIYFQGNSAPDKSGLPSDRFSAERTGGSVSTLTIQRTQQEDSAVYLCASSPEIVVREQFFGPGTRLTVL.

Only a few counts were recorded for this clonotype. The V gene is TRBV7-9, the J gene TRBJ1-1; D is unresolved. CDR3 length: 11 amino acids. Trimming took 5 bases from V and 4 from J, leaving 5 bases between them. Germline lookup yields CDR1 SEHNR and CDR2 FQNEAQ (reference sequence). DNA of the CDR3: TGTGCCAGCAGCCACTTCACTGAAGCTTTCTTT. It specifies CASSHFTEAFF.

This clonotype was detected many times. The chain joins TRBV5-1 to TRBJ2-2; D ambiguous. CDR3 length: 12 residues. Trimming cost V 3 bases and J 5 bases, with 5 bases left between them. Per germline, CDR1 SGHRS and CDR2 YFSETQ. The CDR3 is CASSSPTGELFF. The CDR3 nucleotides are TGCGCCAGCAGCTCCCCGACCGGGGAGCTGTTTTTT.

This clonotype has more than one count but fewer than ten. The V call is TRBV20-1, the J call TRBJ2-7; D unresolved. The CDR3 extends over 11 amino acids. Trimming pared 7 bases from V and 2 bases from J, leaving 9 bases between. Germline V gene data show CDR1 as DFQATT and CDR2 as SNEGSKA (reference sequence). As DNA, the CDR3 is TGCAGTGGTACTACAGCCTACGAGCAGTACTTC. It encodes CSGTTAYEQYF.

This clonotype was seen many times. The J gene is TRBJ2-7, the V gene TRBV3-1; D could derive from TRBD1 or TRBD2 (5 bases each). The V end was cut by 1 base, the J end by 7 bases, with 17 bases between. This CDR3 comprises 15 residues. The germline V gene has CDR1 LGHDT and CDR2 YNNKEL (reference sequence). CDR3 amino acids: CASSQGDRDAGEQYF. DNA for the CDR3: TGTGCCAGCAGCCAAGGGGACCGGGACGCGGGTGAGCAGTACTTC.

In this sample, this clonotype turned up once. The chain is built from TRBV7-2 and TRBJ1-2; D might be TRBD1 (6 bases). Trimming removed 4 bases from V and 4 bases from J, with 16 bases in between. Germline CDR1 is SGHTA and CDR2 is FQGNSA. The CDR3 loop spans 15 amino acids. The CDR3 sequence: CASSSFRGPGYGYTF. The CDR3, as DNA: TGTGCCAGCAGCTCATTCCGGGGGCCAGGCTATGGCTACACCTTC.